Sequencing of this T cell receptor (beta chain) was carried out in a study of patients and donors after allogeneic stem cell transplantation. MiXCR, run by TCRdb on the RT-PCR reads, gives a single entry per CDR3 protein. This repertoire shows around 150,000 distinct CDR3 sequences, roughly 35% found once; its top ten account for around 50%. Trimming stripped 2 bases from V and 5 bases from J, with 7 bases between. This CDR3 is 13 amino acids long. This sequence was found in a human donor who was either an allogeneic HSCT recipient or a stem cell or donor lymphocyte infusion donor (not recorded which). It is not recorded whose cells these are; they may come from a transplant donor. Input material: blood, either unsorted or a sorted T cell fraction (not recorded which). The V gene is TRBV12-3 or TRBV12-4, the J gene TRBJ2-1, with D unclear. CDR3 region: CASSLTANNEQFF. Written as DNA, the CDR3 is TGTGCCAGCAGTTTAACGGCCAACAATGAGCAGTTCTTC.